The clone carrying this T cell receptor beta chain is labeled medium-sized. Its target is unknown. Study-wide findings and caveats: Tumor Tregs overlapped most with tumor, then blood, naive CD4+ cells.

Germline loops: CDR1 SGHRS, CDR2 YFSETQ. The CDR3 totals 14 residues. Trimming stripped 1 base from V and 2 bases from J, with 9 bases between. Tregs were sorted as CD4+CD25+CD127-/low cells. MiXCR, applied by TCRdb to the 5' RACE reads, yields one record per CDR3 protein. Among more than 8,500 distinct CDR3 sequences listed, more than 20% were seen once. This TCR was sampled from a female donor with breast cancer. Material for sequencing was Tregs sorted from blood. This chain uses TRBV5-1 with TRBJ1-2, with unresolved D. The DNA for the CDR3 is TGCGCCAGCAGCTTGTCAGCTTCAAACTATGGCTACACCTTC. As protein: CASSLSASNYGYTF. The complete variable domain, with remaining parts taken from reference TRBV5-1 and TRBJ1-2, reads KAGVTQTPRYLIKTRGQQVTLSCSPISGHRSVSWYQQTPGQGLQFLFEYFSETQRNKGNFPGRFSGRQFSNSRSEMNVSTLELGDSALYLCASSLSASNYGYTFGSGTRLTVV.